A single sample gave rise to the 16 T cell receptor beta chains below, sequenced in a study of T cell responses to AZD1222 COVID-19 vaccine. TCRdb's copy holds only in-frame clones and misses some; the assay was immunoSEQ multiplex PCR. The sample carries more than 60,000 clones, under 90% recorded once. This specimen consisted of peripheral blood, obtained 28 days after the second AZD1222 dose. These receptors came from an adult who received the AZD1222 COVID-19 vaccine.

This clone is termed medium-sized. The V and J genes are TRBV5-4 and TRBJ1-2, with D perhaps TRBD1 (5 bases). Germline assignment: CDR1 SGHNT and CDR2 YYREEE (reference sequence). The V gene lost 4 bases and the J gene lost 2 bases, with 15 bases spanning the gap. There are 15 residues in the CDR3. In DNA, the CDR3 is TGTGCCAGCAGCCAGGGAGGGAAGCCAAACTATGGCTACACCTTC. Residues: CASSQGGKPNYGYTF.

Only one count was recorded for this clone. The rearrangement joins TRBV19 to TRBJ2-7; no clear D. The CDR3 has 13 amino acids. V dropped 5 bases and J dropped 6 bases, with 14 bases sitting between them. Germline-derived CDR1 and CDR2 are LNHDA and SQIVND (reference sequence). CDR3 loop: CASSLTYISEQYF. The CDR3 DNA sequence: TGTGCCAGTAGTCTCACCTATATAAGCGAGCAGTACTTC.

The rearrangement uses TRBV28 and TRBJ1-3, with D maybe TRBD1 (5 bases). The V gene's germline CDR1 is MDHEN and CDR2 SYDVKM. Deletions cut 4 bases from V and 4 bases from J, with 14 bases between. This CDR3 region has 15 residues. The DNA of the CDR3 is TGTGCCAGCAGTTCTAGTCCAGGGTCGGGAAACACCATATATTTT. As protein: CASSSSPGSGNTIYF.

The rearrangement uses TRBV4-2 and TRBJ2-2; D is uncertain. Germline CDR1 is LGHNA and CDR2 is YNFKEQ. The V end lost 4 bases, the J end lost 1 base, and 10 bases lay between the germline ends. This CDR3 has 15 amino acids. The CDR3 DNA reads TGTGCCAGCAGCCGAGGAGACTTGAACACCGGGGAGCTGTTTTTT. Its translation is CASSRGDLNTGELFF.

The chain has TRBV4-3 and TRBJ2-2; D tentatively fits TRBD1 or TRBD2 (6 bases each). This CDR3 is 19 amino acids long. Trimming took 0 bases from V and 7 from J, leaving 24 bases between them. Germline V gene sequence: CDR1 LGHNA, CDR2 YSLEER. The chain's CDR3 is CASSQDLIGGQALVGELFF. CDR3 sequence (DNA): TGCGCCAGCAGCCAAGATCTAATAGGGGGGCAGGCCCTGGTCGGGGAGCTGTTTTTT.

Only one count was recorded for this clone. The rearrangement uses TRBV7-2 and TRBJ1-4, with TRBD1 as a possible D gene (5 bases). Germline V lookup: CDR1 SGHTA, CDR2 FQGNSA. V lost 1 base and J 8 bases, leaving 11 bases between the germline ends. The CDR3 is made up of 14 amino acids. CDR3 protein: CASSLVIRGEKLFF. In DNA form, the CDR3 reads TGTGCCAGCAGCTTAGTTATAAGGGGCGAAAAACTGTTTTTT.

J is TRBJ2-2 and V is TRBV12-5; the D is unclear. The germline V gene has CDR1 LGHNT and CDR2 FRNRAP. With 4 bases removed from V and 3 bases from J, the gap between germline ends came to 3 bases. This CDR3 is built from 12 residues. CDR3 sequence: CASGSDTGELFF. The CDR3 DNA reads as TGTGCTAGTGGTTCGGACACCGGGGAGCTGTTTTTT.

The rearrangement uses TRBV10-2 and TRBJ2-7; maybe TRBD1 (5 bases). Germline CDR1 reads WSHSY; CDR2 reads SAAADI. The CDR3 consists of 12 residues. V lost 2 bases, J lost 9 bases, and 11 bases lay in between. The CDR3 DNA reads TGCGCCAGCAGTGAGGTCAGGGCAGGGCAGTACTTC. This encodes CASSEVRAGQYF.

This chain joins TRBV27 and TRBJ1-1; a possible D gene is TRBD1 (5 bases). The V end was cut by 6 bases, the J end by 3 bases, with 20 bases between. This CDR3 is built from 16 residues. Germline lookup yields CDR1 MNHEY and CDR2 SMNVEV (reference sequence). The CDR3 DNA reads TGTGCCAGCAGCTTTGCCTTCTCGGGGGGGGACACTGAAGCTTTCTTT. Residues: CASSFAFSGGDTEAFF.

The V and J genes are TRBV4-1 and TRBJ2-3, with a possible D match to TRBD1 (6 bases). This CDR3 spans 15 amino acids. From germline, CDR1 is MGHRA and CDR2 YSYEKL. V lost 4 bases and J lost 6, with 17 bases in between. CDR3 sequence: CASSPLGQMVDTQYF. CDR3 DNA sequence: TGCGCCAGCAGCCCCCTAGGACAGATGGTGGATACGCAGTATTTT.

This sequence joins TRBV6-5 and TRBJ2-7, with 9 bases lining up with TRBD1. The CDR3 consists of 16 residues. Trimming at V came to 2 bases and at J to 3 bases, leaving 8 bases not matched to a gene. Germline CDR1 MNHEY, CDR2 SVGAGI. The CDR3 protein is CASSYTLQGAFYEQYF. DNA for the CDR3: TGTGCCAGCAGTTACACTCTACAGGGGGCATTCTACGAGCAGTACTTC.

In this sample, this clone turned up once. The chain employs TRBV18 and TRBJ2-7, with 9 bases that match TRBD1. V lost 6 bases and J lost 5; bases outside the gene matches: 5. The CDR3 spans 13 residues. Germline assignment: CDR1 KGHSH and CDR2 LQKENI. CDR3 amino acids: CASSQGTGNEQYF. DNA for the CDR3: TGTGCCAGCTCTCAGGGGACAGGGAACGAGCAGTACTTC. The full variable domain, in which reference TRBV18 and TRBJ2-7 provide the parts outside the CDR3, is NAGVMQNPRHLVRRRGQEARLRCSPMKGHSHVYWYRQLPEEGLKFMVYLQKENIIDESGMPKERFSAEFPKEGPSILRIQQVVRGDSAAYFCASSQGTGNEQYFGPGTRLTVT.

V gene TRBV30 combines with J gene TRBJ2-5; TRBD2 matches 11 bases. The CDR3 spans 14 residues. Looked up from germline, CDR1 is GTSNPN and CDR2 is SVGIG (reference sequence). With V trimmed by 2 bases and J by 4 bases, 3 bases remained unmatched. DNA of the CDR3: TGTGCCTGGAGTAGGGGGACTAGCGGAGAGACCCAGTACTTC. The encoded protein is CAWSRGTSGETQYF.

This chain joins TRBV28 and TRBJ2-1; 14 positions match TRBD2. This CDR3 spans 22 amino acids. Germline assignment: CDR1 MDHEN and CDR2 SYDVKM. Germline trimming cut 3 bases from V and 0 bases from J; bases unmatched to any gene: 16. CDR3 DNA sequence: TGTGCCAGCAGTTTCCATGGGGGGGGACTAGCGGGAGATTTAAGCTCCTACAATGAGCAGTTCTTC. Its translation: CASSFHGGGLAGDLSSYNEQFF.

The chain uses TRBV28 and TRBJ1-3; 8 bases fit TRBD1. This CDR3 has 21 residues. Germline V gene lookup returns CDR1 MDHEN and CDR2 SYDVKM. Unmatched junction bases numbered 21, after V lost 3 bases and J lost 2 bases. The DNA of the CDR3 is TGTGCCAGCAGTTTTAGGTTCGGGTCAGGGGGCATTTTTGTCCCTGGAAACACCATATATTTT. Translating gives CASSFRFGSGGIFVPGNTIYF.

The chain recombines TRBV7-9 with TRBJ1-4; 7 positions match TRBD1. This CDR3 has 18 amino acids. CDR1 is SEHNR, CDR2 FQNEAQ, per germline (reference sequence). J lost 0 bases, V lost 4 bases, and 11 bases had no gene match. CDR3 bases: TGTGCCAGCAGCTCAAACAGGGGTAGCACCCCAACTAATGAAAAACTGTTTTTT. Translating gives CASSSNRGSTPTNEKLFF.